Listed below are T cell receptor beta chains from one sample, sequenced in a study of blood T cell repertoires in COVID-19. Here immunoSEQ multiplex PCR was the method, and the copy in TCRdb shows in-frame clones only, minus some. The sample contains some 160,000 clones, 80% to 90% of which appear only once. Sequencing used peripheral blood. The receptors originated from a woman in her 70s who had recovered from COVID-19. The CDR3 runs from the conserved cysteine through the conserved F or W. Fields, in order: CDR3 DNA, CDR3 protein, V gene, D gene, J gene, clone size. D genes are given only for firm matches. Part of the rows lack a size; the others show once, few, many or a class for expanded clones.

CDR3 DNA: TGCGCCAGCAGCTCGACTCCTCCGGGACAGGTCTCTGGAAACACCATATATTTT
CDR3 protein: CASSSTPPGQVSGNTIYF
V gene: TRBV5-1
D gene: TRBD1
J gene: TRBJ1-3
clone size: .

CDR3 DNA: TGTGCCAGCAGTTACGGGGCAGCCATGAACACTGAAGCTTTCTTT
CDR3 protein: CASSYGAAMNTEAFF
V gene: TRBV6-5
D gene: .
J gene: TRBJ1-1
clone size: .

CDR3 DNA: TGTGCCAGCAGTAACTACAGGGGGGCCCCTTACGAGCAGTACTTC
CDR3 protein: CASSNYRGAPYEQYF
V gene: TRBV28
D gene: TRBD1
J gene: TRBJ2-7
clone size: .

CDR3 DNA: TGTGCCAGCAGCTGGGGGTCGGCGGGGGACACAGATACGCAGTATTTT
CDR3 protein: CASSWGSAGDTDTQYF
V gene: TRBV7-9
D gene: TRBD2
J gene: TRBJ2-3
clone size: .

CDR3 DNA: TGCGCCAGCAGGCCCATAACAGGGGGCCAAGAGACCCAGTACTTC
CDR3 protein: CASRPITGGQETQYF
V gene: TRBV4-1
D gene: TRBD1
J gene: TRBJ2-5
clone size: .

CDR3 DNA: TGTGCCAGCAGCAAGGACAGTGAAGCTTTCTTT
CDR3 protein: CASSKDSEAFF
V gene: TRBV9
D gene: .
J gene: TRBJ1-1
clone size: .

CDR3 DNA: TGCGCCAGCAGCTTGGTGGCAGGGCGGGGGAGGACTGAAGCTTTCTTT
CDR3 protein: CASSLVAGRGRTEAFF
V gene: TRBV5-1
D gene: .
J gene: TRBJ1-1
clone size: .

CDR3 DNA: TGTGCCAGCAGCTCCCGAGGGGAGACCCAGTACTTC
CDR3 protein: CASSSRGETQYF
V gene: TRBV7-2
D gene: .
J gene: TRBJ2-5
clone size: .

CDR3 DNA: TGTGCCAGCACCCTGGACAGGGTGAGGGAGACCCAGTACTTC
CDR3 protein: CASTLDRVRETQYF
V gene: TRBV6-5
D gene: TRBD1
J gene: TRBJ2-5
clone size: once

CDR3 DNA: TGCGCCAGCAGCCACACAGATCCCACCGGGACAGGCTCCTACGAGCAGTACTTC
CDR3 protein: CASSHTDPTGTGSYEQYF
V gene: TRBV4-1
D gene: TRBD1
J gene: TRBJ2-7
clone size: few

CDR3 DNA: TGTGCCAGCAGCCAAGGCGGGTCCCCGGACACTGAAGCTTTCTTT
CDR3 protein: CASSQGGSPDTEAFF
V gene: TRBV3-1/TRBV3-2
D gene: .
J gene: TRBJ1-1
clone size: .

CDR3 DNA: TGTGCCAGCGGGACAGGGAGGGTGTTTTTT
CDR3 protein: CASGTGRVFF
V gene: TRBV19
D gene: TRBD1
J gene: TRBJ2-2
clone size: few

CDR3 DNA: TGTGCCAGCAGTTGGGCCTGGACAGGGGGCACCCACGAGCAGTACTTC
CDR3 protein: CASSWAWTGGTHEQYF
V gene: TRBV6-2/TRBV6-3
D gene: TRBD1
J gene: TRBJ2-7
clone size: few

CDR3 DNA: TGCGCCAGCAGCATCGGGACAGGGCAAAAAAACATTCAGTACTTC
CDR3 protein: CASSIGTGQKNIQYF
V gene: TRBV5-1
D gene: TRBD1
J gene: TRBJ2-4
clone size: .

CDR3 DNA: TGTGCCAGCACTCCGCTAGCGGGAGTAGGCGGGGAGCTGTTTTTT
CDR3 protein: CASTPLAGVGGELFF
V gene: TRBV9
D gene: TRBD2
J gene: TRBJ2-2
clone size: .

CDR3 DNA: TGTGCCAGCAGCCCAAAGGGGTGGCCTAGCGGGAGCCTGGAGACCCAGTACTTC
CDR3 protein: CASSPKGWPSGSLETQYF
V gene: TRBV5-4
D gene: TRBD2
J gene: TRBJ2-5
clone size: .

CDR3 DNA: TGTGCCAGCTCACCTGGGACAGGGACCTACGAGCAGTACTTC
CDR3 protein: CASSPGTGTYEQYF
V gene: TRBV18
D gene: TRBD1
J gene: TRBJ2-7
clone size: .

CDR3 DNA: TGTGCCAGCAGCTCCACCGGGACAGGGCCCTACGAGCAGTACTTC
CDR3 protein: CASSSTGTGPYEQYF
V gene: TRBV7-9
D gene: TRBD1
J gene: TRBJ2-7
clone size: .

CDR3 DNA: TGTGCCAGCAGCCGTCGGGACAGGGGACCTGAAAAACTGTTTTTT
CDR3 protein: CASSRRDRGPEKLFF
V gene: TRBV6-5
D gene: TRBD1
J gene: TRBJ1-4
clone size: few

CDR3 DNA: TGTGCCAGCAGCCCCGGAATAGCCAACACTGAAGCTTTCTTT
CDR3 protein: CASSPGIANTEAFF
V gene: TRBV9
D gene: .
J gene: TRBJ1-1
clone size: .

CDR3 DNA: TGTGCCAGCAGTCGAGCAACTAGCACAGATACGCAGTATTTT
CDR3 protein: CASSRATSTDTQYF
V gene: TRBV27
D gene: .
J gene: TRBJ2-3
clone size: .

CDR3 DNA: TGTGCCAGCAGCAAGCGACAGGGGGCCACTGAAGCTTTCTTT
CDR3 protein: CASSKRQGATEAFF
V gene: TRBV7-9
D gene: TRBD1
J gene: TRBJ1-1
clone size: .